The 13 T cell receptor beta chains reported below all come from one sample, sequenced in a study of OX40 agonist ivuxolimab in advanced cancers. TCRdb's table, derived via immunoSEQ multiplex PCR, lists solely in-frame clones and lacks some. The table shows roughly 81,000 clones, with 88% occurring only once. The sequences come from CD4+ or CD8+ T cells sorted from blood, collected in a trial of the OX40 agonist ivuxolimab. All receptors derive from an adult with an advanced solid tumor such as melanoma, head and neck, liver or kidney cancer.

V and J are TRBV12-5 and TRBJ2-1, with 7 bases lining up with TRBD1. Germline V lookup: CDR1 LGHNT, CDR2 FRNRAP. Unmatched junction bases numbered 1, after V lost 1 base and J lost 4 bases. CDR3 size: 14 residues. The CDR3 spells CASGLGGQYNEQFF. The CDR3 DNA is TGTGCTAGTGGTTTGGGGGGACAGTACAATGAGCAGTTCTTC.

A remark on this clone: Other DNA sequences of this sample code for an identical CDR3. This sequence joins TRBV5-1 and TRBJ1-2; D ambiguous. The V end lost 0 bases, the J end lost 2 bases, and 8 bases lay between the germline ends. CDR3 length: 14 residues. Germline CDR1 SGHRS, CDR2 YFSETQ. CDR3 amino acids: CASSLESPNYGYTF. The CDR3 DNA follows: TGCGCCAGCAGCTTGGAGTCACCGAACTATGGCTACACCTTC. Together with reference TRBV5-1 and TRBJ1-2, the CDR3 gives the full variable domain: KAGVTQTPRYLIKTRGQQVTLSCSPISGHRSVSWYQQTPGQGLQFLFEYFSETQRNKGNFPGRFSGRQFSNSRSEMNVSTLELGDSALYLCASSLESPNYGYTFGSGTRLTVV.

CDR3 amino acids: CASSPDSDGYTF. In DNA, the CDR3 is TGTGCCAGCTCCCCTGACAGTGATGGCTACACCTTC. The chain joins TRBV18 to TRBJ1-2, with D possibly being TRBD1 (5 bases). CDR1 KGHSH and CDR2 LQKENI come from the germline V gene. Trimming stripped 6 bases from V and 6 bases from J, with 11 bases between. There are 12 residues in the CDR3.

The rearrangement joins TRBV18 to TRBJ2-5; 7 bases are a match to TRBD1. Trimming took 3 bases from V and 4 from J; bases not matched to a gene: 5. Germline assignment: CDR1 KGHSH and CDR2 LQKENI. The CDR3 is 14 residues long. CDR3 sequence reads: CASSPDRAGETQYF. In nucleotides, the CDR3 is TGTGCCAGCTCACCCGACAGGGCCGGAGAGACCCAGTACTTC.

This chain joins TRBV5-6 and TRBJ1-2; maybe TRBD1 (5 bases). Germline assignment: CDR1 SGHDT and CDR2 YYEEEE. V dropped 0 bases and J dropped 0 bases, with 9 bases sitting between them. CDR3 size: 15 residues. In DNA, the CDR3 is TGTGCCAGCAGCTTGGCGGCGGGACCTAACTATGGCTACACCTTC. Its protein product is CASSLAAGPNYGYTF.

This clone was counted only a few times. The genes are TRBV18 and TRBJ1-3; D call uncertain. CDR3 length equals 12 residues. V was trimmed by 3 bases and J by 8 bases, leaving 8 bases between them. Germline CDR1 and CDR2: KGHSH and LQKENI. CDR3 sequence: CASSPVADTIYF. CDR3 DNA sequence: TGTGCCAGCTCACCCGTCGCTGACACCATATATTTT.

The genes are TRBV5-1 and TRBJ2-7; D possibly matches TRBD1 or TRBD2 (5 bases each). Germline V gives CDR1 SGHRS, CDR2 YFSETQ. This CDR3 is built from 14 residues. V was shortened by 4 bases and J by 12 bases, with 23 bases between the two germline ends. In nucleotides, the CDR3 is TGCGCCAGCAGCGTCACTAGTGGGGGTGTAATGAGGTACTTC. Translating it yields CASSVTSGGVMRYF.

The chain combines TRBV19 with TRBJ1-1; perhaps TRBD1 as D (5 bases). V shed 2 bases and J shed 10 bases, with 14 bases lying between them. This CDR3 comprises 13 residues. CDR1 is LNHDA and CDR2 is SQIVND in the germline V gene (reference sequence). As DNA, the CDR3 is TGTGCCAGTAGTATAAGTCGAAGGGGAGTAGCTTTCTTT. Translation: CASSISRRGVAFF.

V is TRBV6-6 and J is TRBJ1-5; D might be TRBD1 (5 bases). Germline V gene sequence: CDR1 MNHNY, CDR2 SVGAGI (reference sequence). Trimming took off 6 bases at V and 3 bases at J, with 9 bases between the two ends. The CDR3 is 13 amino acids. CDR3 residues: CASRQTVNQPQHF. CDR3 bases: TGTGCCAGCAGACAGACAGTCAATCAGCCCCAGCATTTT.

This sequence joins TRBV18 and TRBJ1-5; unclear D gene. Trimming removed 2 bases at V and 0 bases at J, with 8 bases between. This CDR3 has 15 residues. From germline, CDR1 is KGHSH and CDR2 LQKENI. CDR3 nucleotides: TGTGCCAGCTCACCAGTGGGCGTTAGCAATCAGCCCCAGCATTTT. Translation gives CASSPVGVSNQPQHF.

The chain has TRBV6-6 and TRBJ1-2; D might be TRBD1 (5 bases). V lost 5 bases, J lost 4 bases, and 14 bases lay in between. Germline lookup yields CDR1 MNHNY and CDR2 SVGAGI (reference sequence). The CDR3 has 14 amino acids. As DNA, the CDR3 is TGTGCCAGCAGTCAACAGGCCTGGAGCTATGGCTACACCTTC. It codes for CASSQQAWSYGYTF.

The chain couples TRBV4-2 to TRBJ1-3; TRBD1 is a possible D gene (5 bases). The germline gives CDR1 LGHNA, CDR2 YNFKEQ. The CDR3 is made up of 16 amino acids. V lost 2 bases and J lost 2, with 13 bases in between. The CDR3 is CASSQPGTPAGNTIYF. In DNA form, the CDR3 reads TGTGCCAGCAGCCAACCCGGGACCCCTGCTGGAAACACCATATATTTT.

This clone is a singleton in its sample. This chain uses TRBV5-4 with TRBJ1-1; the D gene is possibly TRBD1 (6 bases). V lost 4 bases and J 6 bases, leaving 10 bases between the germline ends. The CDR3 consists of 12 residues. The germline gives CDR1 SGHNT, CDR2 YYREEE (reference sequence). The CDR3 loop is CASSPTGAEAFF. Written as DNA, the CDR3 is TGTGCCAGCAGCCCGACAGGCGCTGAAGCTTTCTTT.